This TCR beta chain was captured by sequencing in a study of T cell responses to AZD1222 COVID-19 vaccine. Data came from immunoSEQ multiplex PCR; TCRdb stores just in-frame clones and leaves some out. The data contain about 140,000 clones, 86% of them singletons. Investigators merged groups given second doses at roughly 4 or roughly 12 weeks. CDR1 and CDR2 (germline): MNHEY, SVGAGI. The CDR3 runs 12 residues. V gave up 6 bases and J gave up 5 bases; unmatched junction bases: 2. The rearrangement uses TRBV6-5 and TRBJ1-1, with 8 bases lining up with TRBD1. This TCR was recovered from an adult who received the AZD1222 COVID-19 vaccine. The sequenced sample was peripheral blood, obtained 28 days after the second AZD1222 dose. In DNA, the CDR3 is TGTGCCAGCAGCACAGGGGGGACTGAAGCTTTCTTT. Translated: CASSTGGTEAFF.